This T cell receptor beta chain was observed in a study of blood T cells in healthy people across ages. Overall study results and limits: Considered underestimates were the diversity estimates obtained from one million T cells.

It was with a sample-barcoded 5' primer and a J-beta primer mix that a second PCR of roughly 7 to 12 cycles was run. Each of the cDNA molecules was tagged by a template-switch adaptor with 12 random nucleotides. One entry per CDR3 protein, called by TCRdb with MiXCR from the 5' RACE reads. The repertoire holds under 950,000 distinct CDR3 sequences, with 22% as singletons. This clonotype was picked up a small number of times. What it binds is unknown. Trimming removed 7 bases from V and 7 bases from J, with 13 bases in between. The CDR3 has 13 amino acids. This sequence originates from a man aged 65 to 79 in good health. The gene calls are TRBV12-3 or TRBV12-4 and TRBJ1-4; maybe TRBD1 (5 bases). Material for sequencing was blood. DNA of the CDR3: TGTGCCAGCATGACAGCGAGCTTTGAAAAACTGTTTTTT. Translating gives CASMTASFEKLFF.